The 32 T cell receptor beta chains below all came from one sample that was sequenced in a study of T cell responses to AZD1222 COVID-19 vaccine. TCRdb's table, derived via immunoSEQ multiplex PCR, lists solely in-frame clones and lacks some. The sample contains 150,000 to 180,000 clones, roughly nine tenths of which appear only once. The sample was peripheral blood, taken on day 0 of AZD1222 vaccination. The source is an adult in good health.

The V and J genes are TRBV11-2 and TRBJ1-6; D is undetermined. Trimming left V 2 bases short and J 8 bases short, with 10 bases between. Germline V gives CDR1 SGHAT, CDR2 FQNNGV. The CDR3 extends over 14 amino acids. The CDR3 DNA reads TGTGCCAGCAGCTTACAGGTCGGTGATTCACCCCTCCACTTT. Translated, it gives CASSLQVGDSPLHF.

This clone was counted ten times or more. Other nucleotide sequences in the sample specify the same CDR3. This chain links TRBV6-4 with TRBJ2-2, with unresolved D. The CDR3 has 13 amino acids. Trimming took off 2 bases at V and 3 bases at J, with 4 bases between the two ends. Looked up from germline, CDR1 is MRHNA and CDR2 is SNTAGT. CDR3 sequence reads: CASSDSDTGELFF. DNA of the CDR3: TGTGCCAGCAGTGACAGCGACACCGGGGAGCTGTTTTTT.

V and J are TRBV19 and TRBJ1-1; 9 bases align to TRBD1. The V segment lost 5 bases and the J segment 4 bases; nucleotides outside the gene matches: 8. Germline loops: CDR1 LNHDA, CDR2 SQIVND (reference sequence). CDR3 length: 15 amino acids. The CDR3 DNA is TGTGCCAGTAGTGCCCGGGACAGGGATTCCACTGAAGCTTTCTTT. Its translation: CASSARDRDSTEAFF.

The CDR3 DNA reads as TGCAGCGTCCGACAGGGCCTGAACACTGAAGCTTTCTTT. Encoded protein: CSVRQGLNTEAFF. This sequence joins TRBV29-1 and TRBJ1-1; 7 bases agree with TRBD1. There are 13 residues in the CDR3. Losses at the gene ends were 6 bases for V and 0 bases for J; bases not matched to a gene: 4. Germline CDR1 SQVTM, CDR2 ANQGSEA.

The chain is built from TRBV7-2 and TRBJ1-3, with 8 bases that match TRBD1. In germline, CDR1 is SGHTA, CDR2 FQGNSA. The CDR3 sequence is 16 residues long. V was pared by 2 bases and J by 7 bases, with 10 bases of the junction left unmatched. CDR3 nucleotides: TGTGCCAGCAGCTTAACAGGGGGATTCTCTGTGAACACCATATATTTT. Amino acids: CASSLTGGFSVNTIYF.

Here the CDR3 reads CASSLIGYEQYF. CDR3 nucleotides: TGCGCCAGCAGCTTGATTGGCTACGAGCAGTACTTC. The chain joins TRBV5-1 to TRBJ2-7; the D is unclear. This CDR3 is 12 amino acids long. V lost 1 base to trimming and J lost 3 bases, with 5 bases between them. Germline V gene sequence: CDR1 SGHRS, CDR2 YFSETQ.

This chain uses TRBV15 with TRBJ2-3; TRBD1 matches 10 bases. With 7 bases clipped from V and 8 bases from J, the junction kept 9 bases outside the gene matches. Germline V gene sequence: CDR1 LNHNV, CDR2 YYDKDF (reference sequence). The CDR3 extends over 14 amino acids. The CDR3 is CATIPGQGRGTQYF. The CDR3, as DNA: TGTGCCACCATTCCGGGACAGGGGAGGGGTACGCAGTATTTT.

CDR3 nucleotide sequence: TGCGCCAGCAGTCAATCGGAGTACCAAGAGACCCAGTACTTC. Protein product: CASSQSEYQETQYF. The chain employs TRBV23-1 and TRBJ2-5; D remains unclear. TRBV23-1 is an open reading frame, and its role is uncertain. V was clipped by 0 bases and J by 0 bases, with 5 bases between them. The CDR3 runs to 14 residues.

V gene TRBV5-1 combines with J gene TRBJ2-3; the D call may be TRBD1 or TRBD2 (5 bases each). V was shortened by 0 bases and J by 6 bases, with 14 bases between the two germline ends. Germline loops: CDR1 SGHRS, CDR2 YFSETQ. The length of the CDR3 is 15 residues. CDR3 in amino acids: CASSLALGGSDTQYF. In nucleotides, the CDR3 is TGCGCCAGCAGCTTGGCCCTTGGGGGTTCGGATACGCAGTATTTT. The entire variable domain, with the rest obtained from reference TRBV5-1 and TRBJ2-3, is as follows: KAGVTQTPRYLIKTRGQQVTLSCSPISGHRSVSWYQQTPGQGLQFLFEYFSETQRNKGNFPGRFSGRQFSNSRSEMNVSTLELGDSALYLCASSLALGGSDTQYFGPGTRLTVL.

Here the CDR3 reads CASSHGSGFSYNEQFF. For the CDR3, the DNA is TGCGCCAGCAGCCATGGTAGCGGGTTCTCCTACAATGAGCAGTTCTTC. The chain recombines TRBV4-1 with TRBJ2-1; TRBD2 matches at 7 bases. The CDR3 has 16 amino acids. Trimming removed 3 bases from V and 0 bases from J; junction bases left unmatched: 5. Germline V gives CDR1 MGHRA, CDR2 YSYEKL.

This chain connects TRBV6-5 to TRBJ1-1, with D uncertain. Trimming stripped 7 bases from V and 4 bases from J, with 7 bases between. This CDR3 is built from 11 residues. Germline lookup yields CDR1 MNHEY and CDR2 SVGAGI. The CDR3 region has the DNA TGTGCCAGCAATCAGTTCACTGAAGCTTTCTTT. It codes for CASNQFTEAFF.

The gene calls are TRBV12-3 or TRBV12-4 and TRBJ1-1; D ambiguous. Trimming took off 7 bases at V and 2 bases at J, with 5 bases between the two ends. This CDR3 is built from 11 residues. The CDR3 DNA sequence: TGTGCCAGCACCTACAACACTGAAGCTTTCTTT. It is translated as CASTYNTEAFF.

The chain carries TRBV19 and TRBJ1-5; D is uncertain. Trimming left V 5 bases short and J 0 bases short, with 8 bases between. The CDR3 is made up of 14 amino acids. Per the germline V gene, CDR1 is LNHDA and CDR2 is SQIVND (reference sequence). The CDR3: CASSSPFSNQPQHF. The CDR3 DNA reads TGTGCCAGTAGTTCCCCGTTTAGCAATCAGCCCCAGCATTTT.

This chain links TRBV6-5 with TRBJ1-2, with 8 positions matching TRBD1. The CDR3 length is 15 residues. The V gene end was trimmed by 1 base and the J gene end by 2 bases; junction bases not matched to a gene: 3. Germline V gene data show CDR1 as MNHEY and CDR2 as SVGAGI. In nucleotides, the CDR3 is TGTGCCAGCAGTTACTACAGGACAGGGAACTATGGCTACACCTTC. It is translated as CASSYYRTGNYGYTF.

The chain is built from TRBV29-1 and TRBJ1-1; D gene uncertain. The ends were cut back, 1 base at V and 1 base at J, with 4 bases in the middle. Germline CDR1 and CDR2: SQVTM and ANQGSEA. The CDR3 sequence is 12 residues long. CDR3 region: CSVEVWNTEAFF. CDR3 DNA sequence: TGCAGCGTTGAAGTATGGAACACTGAAGCTTTCTTT.

V gene TRBV6-5 combines with J gene TRBJ2-7; tentative D call: TRBD1 (5 bases). Germline CDR1 is MNHEY and CDR2 is SVGAGI. This CDR3 is 14 amino acids long. The ends were cut back, 2 bases at V and 0 bases at J, with 8 bases in the middle. The CDR3 nucleotides are TGTGCCAGCAGTTACCAGGGCAACTCCTACGAGCAGTACTTC. Translated: CASSYQGNSYEQYF.

This chain links TRBV19 with TRBJ2-3, with 8 positions matching TRBD1. Germline assignment: CDR1 LNHDA and CDR2 SQIVND (reference sequence). The CDR3 is made up of 15 amino acids. V dropped 6 bases and J dropped 6; count of bases not matched to a gene: 11. Here the CDR3 DNA reads TGTGCCAGTAGCCAGGGGGCCCATAAGGGGGATACGCAGTATTTT. It specifies CASSQGAHKGDTQYF. The variable domain in full, with the rest retrieved from reference TRBV19 and TRBJ2-3, is DGGITQSPKYLFRKEGQNVTLSCEQNLNHDAMYWYRQDPGQGLRLIYYSQIVNDFQKGDIAEGYSVSREKKESFPLTVTSAQKNPTAFYLCASSQGAHKGDTQYFGPGTRLTVL.

This clone was detected only once. V usage is TRBV11-2 and J usage is TRBJ2-4; D gene unclear. There are 17 residues in the CDR3. Trimming pared 1 base from V and 1 base from J, leaving 14 bases between. The germline CDR1 and CDR2 sequences are SGHAT and FQNNGV. The CDR3 coding sequence is TGTGCCAGCAGCTTAGGTAGGTGGGGTCGGGCCAAAAACATTCAGTACTTC. Encoded protein: CASSLGRWGRAKNIQYF.

The V gene is TRBV20-1, the J gene TRBJ2-5, with D perhaps matching TRBD2 (5 bases). Trimming pared 3 bases from V and 2 bases from J, leaving 19 bases between. The CDR3 loop spans 16 amino acids. Germline loops: CDR1 DFQATT, CDR2 SNEGSKA (reference sequence). CDR3 protein: CSASLIASWYQETQYF. The CDR3 DNA follows: TGCAGTGCTAGTCTGATAGCGAGCTGGTATCAAGAGACCCAGTACTTC.

V is TRBV5-6 and J is TRBJ1-2; D is unclear. Germline V gives CDR1 SGHDT, CDR2 YYEEEE. Trimming left V 2 bases short and J 5 bases short, with 7 bases between. The CDR3 is made up of 12 amino acids. The CDR3 spells CASSLTAYGYTF. DNA of the CDR3: TGTGCCAGCAGCTTAACAGCTTATGGCTACACCTTC.

DNA for the CDR3: TGTGCCAGCAGTTTCCCGGGGGAAATGAACACTGAAGCTTTCTTT. It encodes CASSFPGEMNTEAFF. This rearrangement joins TRBV28 to TRBJ1-1; a possible D gene is TRBD1 (5 bases). CDR1 and CDR2 (germline): MDHEN, SYDVKM. CDR3 length: 15 residues. Between the trimmed V and J ends, which lost 3 bases and 0 bases, there was a span of 11 bases.

This chain links TRBV7-2 with TRBJ1-6, with no clear D. Trimming stripped 1 base from V and 5 bases from J, with 0 bases between. This CDR3 contains 12 residues. The V gene's germline CDR1 is SGHTA and CDR2 FQGNSA. CDR3 bases: TGTGCCAGCAGCTTAGATAATTCACCCCTCCACTTT. Its protein product is CASSLDNSPLHF.

V usage is TRBV9 and J usage is TRBJ1-3, with D unresolved. The CDR3 contains 15 residues. The germline gives CDR1 SGDLS, CDR2 YYNGEE. Trimming took off 0 bases at V and 0 bases at J, with 7 bases between the two ends. The CDR3 is CASSVGGFSGNTIYF. The CDR3 DNA follows: TGTGCCAGCAGCGTAGGCGGTTTCTCTGGAAACACCATATATTTT.

The J gene is TRBJ2-1, the V gene TRBV4-3, with D possibly being TRBD1 or TRBD2 (5 bases each). Trimming removed 0 bases from V and 2 bases from J, with 11 bases in between. Per germline, CDR1 LGHNA and CDR2 YSLEER. The CDR3 is made up of 16 amino acids. CDR3 sequence reads: CASSQEGVPAYNEQFF. Here the CDR3 DNA reads TGCGCCAGCAGCCAAGAGGGGGTACCAGCCTACAATGAGCAGTTCTTC.

The J gene is TRBJ1-5, the V gene TRBV9, with unresolved D. The germline gives CDR1 SGDLS, CDR2 YYNGEE. The CDR3 covers 13 residues. Trimming stripped 4 bases from V and 3 bases from J, with 8 bases between. The CDR3 reads CASSFGSNQPQHF. CDR3 bases: TGTGCCAGCAGCTTCGGGTCCAATCAGCCCCAGCATTTT. The variable domain in full, with the rest retrieved from reference TRBV9 and TRBJ1-5, is DSGVTQTPKHLITATGQRVTLRCSPRSGDLSVYWYQQSLDQGLQFLIQYYNGEERAKGNILERFSAQQFPDLHSELNLSSLELGDSALYFCASSFGSNQPQHFGDGTRLSIL.

The V and J genes are TRBV7-6 and TRBJ2-2; TRBD2 is a possible D gene (6 bases). Trimming shortened V by 5 bases and J by 3 bases, and 13 bases separated the two germline ends. This CDR3 has 15 amino acids. Germline V CDR1 and CDR2: SGHVS, FNYEAQ. The CDR3, as DNA: TGTGCCAGCAGCCACGGGACTTCTGACACCGGGGAGCTGTTTTTT. The encoded protein is CASSHGTSDTGELFF.

The V and J genes are TRBV19 and TRBJ1-1, with unresolved D. Germline lookup yields CDR1 LNHDA and CDR2 SQIVND (reference sequence). This CDR3 region has 14 residues. Trimming shortened V by 3 bases and J by 1 base, and 9 bases separated the two germline ends. CDR3 bases: TGTGCCAGTAGTATCAACGTGAGGAACACTGAAGCTTTCTTT. Its translation: CASSINVRNTEAFF.

V and J are TRBV9 and TRBJ2-5; tentative D call: TRBD1 (6 bases). Germline V gene lookup returns CDR1 SGDLS and CDR2 YYNGEE. Trimming removed 2 bases from V and 1 base from J, with 6 bases in between. The CDR3 is made up of 13 amino acids. CDR3 in DNA: TGTGCCAGCAGCGTGGGGGCCCAAGAGACCCAGTACTTC. It specifies CASSVGAQETQYF.

CDR3 DNA sequence: TGTGCCAGCAGCTTGATTTTGACGGGAGGTGTGTACGAGCAGTACTTC. Its translation: CASSLILTGGVYEQYF. The V and J genes are TRBV5-5 and TRBJ2-7; 7 bases match TRBD2. CDR3 length: 16 residues. CDR1 and CDR2 from the germline V gene are SGHKS and YYEKEE (reference sequence). Unmatched junction bases numbered 11, after V lost 1 base and J lost 4 bases.

The V call is TRBV20-1, the J call TRBJ1-1; perhaps TRBD1 as D (6 bases). The V end lost 5 bases, the J end lost 8 bases, and 12 bases lay between the germline ends. There are 11 residues in the CDR3. In germline, CDR1 is DFQATT, CDR2 SNEGSKA (reference sequence). The CDR3 spells CSAPGQNEAFF. The DNA of the CDR3 is TGCAGTGCTCCTGGACAGAACGAAGCTTTCTTT.

This clone was picked up one time. The chain joins TRBV29-1 to TRBJ1-1; D not resolved. This CDR3 comprises 12 residues. The germline V gene encodes CDR1 SQVTM and CDR2 ANQGSEA. V gave up 7 bases and J gave up 1 base, with 10 bases separating them. CDR3 sequence reads: CSARWENTEAFF. The CDR3 region has the DNA TGCAGCGCACGGTGGGAGAACACTGAAGCTTTCTTT.

The rearrangement joins TRBV7-3 to TRBJ1-6; D is unresolved. V was pared by 5 bases and J by 0 bases, with 11 bases between. This CDR3 is built from 16 residues. In germline, CDR1 is SGHTA, CDR2 FQGTGA. The CDR3 DNA reads TGTGCCAGCAGCCTCCGACGGAGCTCCTATAATTCACCCCTCCACTTT. This translates into CASSLRRSSYNSPLHF.